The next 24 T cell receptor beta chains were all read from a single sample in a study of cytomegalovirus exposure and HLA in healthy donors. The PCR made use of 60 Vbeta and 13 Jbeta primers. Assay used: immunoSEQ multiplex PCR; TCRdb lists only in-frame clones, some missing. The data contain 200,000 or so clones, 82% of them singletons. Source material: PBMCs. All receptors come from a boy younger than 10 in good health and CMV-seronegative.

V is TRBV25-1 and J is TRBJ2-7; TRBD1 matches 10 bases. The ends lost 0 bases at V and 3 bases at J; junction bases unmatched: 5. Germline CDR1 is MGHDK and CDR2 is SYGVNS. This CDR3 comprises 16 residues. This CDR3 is CASSEYIGTGVYEQYF. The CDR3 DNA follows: TGTGCCAGCAGTGAATATATCGGGACAGGGGTCTACGAGCAGTACTTC.

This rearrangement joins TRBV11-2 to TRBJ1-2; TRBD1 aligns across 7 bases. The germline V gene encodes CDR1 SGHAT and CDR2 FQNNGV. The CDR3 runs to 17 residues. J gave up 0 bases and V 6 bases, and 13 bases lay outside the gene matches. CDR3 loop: CASRRGTGERSNYGYTF. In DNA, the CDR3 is TGTGCCAGCAGGAGAGGAACAGGGGAAAGATCTAACTATGGCTACACCTTC.

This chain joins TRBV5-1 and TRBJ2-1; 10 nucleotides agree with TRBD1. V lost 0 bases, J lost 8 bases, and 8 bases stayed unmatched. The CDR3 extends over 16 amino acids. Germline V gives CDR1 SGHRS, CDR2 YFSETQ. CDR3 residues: CASSLAGQGNFDEQFF. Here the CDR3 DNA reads TGCGCCAGCAGCTTGGCGGGACAGGGGAATTTCGATGAGCAGTTCTTC.

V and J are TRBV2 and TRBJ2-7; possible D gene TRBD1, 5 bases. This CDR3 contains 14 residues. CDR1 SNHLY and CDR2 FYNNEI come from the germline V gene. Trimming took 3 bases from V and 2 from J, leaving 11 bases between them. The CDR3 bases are TGTGCCAGCAGTGATAGTCAGGGAACCTACGAGCAGTACTTC. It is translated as CASSDSQGTYEQYF.

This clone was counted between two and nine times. The CDR3: CASSAQGTSGQETQYF. The CDR3, as DNA: TGTGCCAGCAGCGCTCAGGGGACTAGCGGTCAAGAGACCCAGTACTTC. V gene TRBV9 combines with J gene TRBJ2-5; 11 nucleotides align to TRBD2. CDR1 SGDLS and CDR2 YYNGEE come from the germline V gene. V shed 3 bases, J shed 2 bases, and the junction held 6 bases outside the gene matches. The CDR3 covers 16 residues.

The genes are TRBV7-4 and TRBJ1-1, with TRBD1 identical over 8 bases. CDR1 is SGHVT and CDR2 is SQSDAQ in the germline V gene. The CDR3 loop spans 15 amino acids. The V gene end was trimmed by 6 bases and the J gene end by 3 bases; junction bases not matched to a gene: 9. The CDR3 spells CASSHRQGWDTEAFF. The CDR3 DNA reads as TGTGCCAGCAGTCATCGACAGGGGTGGGACACTGAAGCTTTCTTT.

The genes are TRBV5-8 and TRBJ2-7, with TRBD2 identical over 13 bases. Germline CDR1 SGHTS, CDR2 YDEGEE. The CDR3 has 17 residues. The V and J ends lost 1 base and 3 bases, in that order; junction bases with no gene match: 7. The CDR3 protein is CASSLRLRTSGGYEQYF. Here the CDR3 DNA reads TGTGCCAGCAGCTTGCGATTGAGGACTAGCGGGGGCTACGAGCAGTACTTC.

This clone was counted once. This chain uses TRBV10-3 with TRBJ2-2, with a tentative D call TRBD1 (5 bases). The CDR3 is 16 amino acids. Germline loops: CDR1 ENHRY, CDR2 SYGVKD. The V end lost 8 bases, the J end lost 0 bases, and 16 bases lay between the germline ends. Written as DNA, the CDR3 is TGTGCCATCGCCGGCAGGGCCGTCTCGAACACCGGGGAGCTGTTTTTT. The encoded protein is CAIAGRAVSNTGELFF.

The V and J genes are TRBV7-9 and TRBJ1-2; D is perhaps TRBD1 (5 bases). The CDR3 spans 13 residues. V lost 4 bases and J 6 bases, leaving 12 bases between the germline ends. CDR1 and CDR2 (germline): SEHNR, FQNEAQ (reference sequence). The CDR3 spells CASSSVGVHGYTF. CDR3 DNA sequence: TGTGCCAGCAGCTCCGTAGGGGTACATGGCTACACCTTC.

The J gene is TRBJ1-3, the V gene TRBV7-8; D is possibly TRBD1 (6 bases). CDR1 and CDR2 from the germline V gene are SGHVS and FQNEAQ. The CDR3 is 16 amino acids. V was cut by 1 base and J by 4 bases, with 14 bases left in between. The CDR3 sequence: CASSLVRGADGNTIYF. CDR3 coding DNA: TGTGCCAGCAGCTTAGTTCGGGGGGCCGACGGAAACACCATATATTTT.

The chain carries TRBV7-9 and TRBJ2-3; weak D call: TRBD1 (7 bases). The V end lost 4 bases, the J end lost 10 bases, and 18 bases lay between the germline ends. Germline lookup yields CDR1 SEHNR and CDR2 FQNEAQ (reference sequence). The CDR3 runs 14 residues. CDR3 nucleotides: TGTGCCAGCAGCTGGCGAGGGGGCGGGGAGTCGCAGTATTTT. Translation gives CASSWRGGGESQYF.

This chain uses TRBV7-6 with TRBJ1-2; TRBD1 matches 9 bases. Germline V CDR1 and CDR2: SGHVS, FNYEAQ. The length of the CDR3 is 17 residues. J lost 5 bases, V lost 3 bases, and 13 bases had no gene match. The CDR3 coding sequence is TGTGCCAGCAGCTTTTTGGCCATCCGGACAGGGGAATATGGCTACACCTTC. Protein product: CASSFLAIRTGEYGYTF.

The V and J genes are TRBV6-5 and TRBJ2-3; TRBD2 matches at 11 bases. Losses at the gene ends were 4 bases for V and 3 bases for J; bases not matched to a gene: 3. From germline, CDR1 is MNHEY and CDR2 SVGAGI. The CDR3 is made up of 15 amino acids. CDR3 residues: CASSSLAGVTDTQYF. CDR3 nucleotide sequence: TGTGCCAGCAGTTCACTAGCGGGGGTGACAGATACGCAGTATTTT.

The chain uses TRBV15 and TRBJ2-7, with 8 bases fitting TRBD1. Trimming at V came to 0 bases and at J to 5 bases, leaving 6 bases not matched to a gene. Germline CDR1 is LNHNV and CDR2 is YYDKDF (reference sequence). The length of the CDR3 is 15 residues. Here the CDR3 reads CATSRDLTDRDEQYF. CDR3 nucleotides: TGTGCCACCAGCAGAGATCTTACGGACAGGGACGAGCAGTACTTC.

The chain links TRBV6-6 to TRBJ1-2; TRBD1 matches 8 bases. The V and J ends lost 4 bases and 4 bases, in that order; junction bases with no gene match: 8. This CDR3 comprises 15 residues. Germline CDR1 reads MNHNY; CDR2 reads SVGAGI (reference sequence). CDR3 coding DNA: TGTGCCAGCAGTTTTAACAGGGGGTTAGGCTATGGCTACACCTTC. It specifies CASSFNRGLGYGYTF.

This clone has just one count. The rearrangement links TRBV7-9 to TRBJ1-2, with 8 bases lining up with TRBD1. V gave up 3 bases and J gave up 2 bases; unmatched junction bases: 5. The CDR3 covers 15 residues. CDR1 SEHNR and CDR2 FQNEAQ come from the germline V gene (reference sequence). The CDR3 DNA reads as TGTGCCAGCAGCTTTCTGGACAGGGTGAACTATGGCTACACCTTC. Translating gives CASSFLDRVNYGYTF. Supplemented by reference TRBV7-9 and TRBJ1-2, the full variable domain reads DTGVSQNPRHKITKRGQNVTFRCDPISEHNRLYWYRQTLGQGPEFLTYFQNEAQLEKSRLLSDRFSAERPKGSFSTLEIQRTEQGDSAMYLCASSFLDRVNYGYTFGSGTRLTVV.

The CDR3 region is CASSWGTGVFNEQFF. Written as DNA, the CDR3 is TGTGCCAGCAGCTGGGGGACAGGGGTTTTCAATGAGCAGTTCTTC. The chain links TRBV7-2 to TRBJ2-1; TRBD1 agrees at 10 bases. This CDR3 spans 15 amino acids. The V segment lost 4 bases and the J segment 6 bases; nucleotides outside the gene matches: 6. Germline CDR1 and CDR2: SGHTA and FQGNSA. Drawing the rest from reference TRBV7-2 and TRBJ2-1, the complete variable domain is GAGVSQSPSNKVTEKGKDVELRCDPISGHTALYWYRQSLGQGLEFLIYFQGNSAPDKSGLPSDRFSAERTGGSVSTLTIQRTQQEDSAVYLCASSWGTGVFNEQFFGPGTRLTVL.

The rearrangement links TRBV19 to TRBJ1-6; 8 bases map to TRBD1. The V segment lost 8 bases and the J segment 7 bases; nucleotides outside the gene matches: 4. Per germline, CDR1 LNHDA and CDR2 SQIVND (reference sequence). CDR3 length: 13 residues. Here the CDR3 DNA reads TGTGCCAGTCGACAGGGGAGGAATTCACCCCTCCACTTT. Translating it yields CASRQGRNSPLHF.

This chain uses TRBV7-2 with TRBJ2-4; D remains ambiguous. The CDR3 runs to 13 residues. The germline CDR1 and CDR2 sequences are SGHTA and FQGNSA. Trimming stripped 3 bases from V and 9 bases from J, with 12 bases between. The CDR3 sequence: CASSLARLGIQYF. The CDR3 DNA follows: TGTGCCAGCAGCTTGGCCCGACTCGGCATTCAGTACTTC. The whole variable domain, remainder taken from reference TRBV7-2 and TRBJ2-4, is GAGVSQSPSNKVTEKGKDVELRCDPISGHTALYWYRQSLGQGLEFLIYFQGNSAPDKSGLPSDRFSAERTGGSVSTLTIQRTQQEDSAVYLCASSLARLGIQYFGAGTRLSVL.

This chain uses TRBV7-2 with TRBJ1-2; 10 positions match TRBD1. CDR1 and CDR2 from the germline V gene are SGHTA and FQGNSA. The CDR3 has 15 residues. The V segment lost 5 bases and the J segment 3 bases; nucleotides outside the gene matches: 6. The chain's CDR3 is CASSTRTGGDYGYTF. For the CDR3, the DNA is TGTGCCAGCAGCACCCGGACAGGGGGAGACTATGGCTACACCTTC. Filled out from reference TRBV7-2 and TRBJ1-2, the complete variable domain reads GAGVSQSPSNKVTEKGKDVELRCDPISGHTALYWYRQSLGQGLEFLIYFQGNSAPDKSGLPSDRFSAERTGGSVSTLTIQRTQQEDSAVYLCASSTRTGGDYGYTFGSGTRLTVV.

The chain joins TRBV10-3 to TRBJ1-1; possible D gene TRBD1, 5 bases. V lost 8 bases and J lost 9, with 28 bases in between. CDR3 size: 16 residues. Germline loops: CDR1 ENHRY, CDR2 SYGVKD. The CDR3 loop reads CAIAVIEPGRIFKAFF. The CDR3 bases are TGTGCCATCGCGGTAATCGAGCCAGGGAGGATTTTTAAAGCTTTCTTT.

As DNA, the CDR3 is TGTGCCAGCAGTTTATACTCGGGATACATGAACACTGAAGCTTTCTTT. Protein sequence: CASSLYSGYMNTEAFF. The chain joins TRBV27 to TRBJ1-1; D call uncertain. Germline CDR1 MNHEY, CDR2 SMNVEV (reference sequence). The CDR3 consists of 16 residues. V lost 1 base and J 0 bases, leaving 12 bases between the germline ends.

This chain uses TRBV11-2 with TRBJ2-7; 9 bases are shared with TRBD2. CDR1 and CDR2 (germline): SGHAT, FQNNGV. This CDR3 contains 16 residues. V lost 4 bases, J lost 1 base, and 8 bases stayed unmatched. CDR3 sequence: CASSSPKAGGSYEQYF. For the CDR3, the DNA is TGTGCCAGCAGCTCCCCCAAGGCGGGGGGGTCCTACGAGCAGTACTTC.

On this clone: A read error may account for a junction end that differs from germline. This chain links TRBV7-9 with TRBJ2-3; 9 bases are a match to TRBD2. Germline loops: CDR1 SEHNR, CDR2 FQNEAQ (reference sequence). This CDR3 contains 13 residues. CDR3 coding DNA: TGTGCCAGCAGCTTAGATATAACTAGCGGGCCCCATTTT. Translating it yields CASSLDITSGPHF.